A selection of T cell receptor beta chains follows, all from one sample in a study of shared clonotypes between healthy human individuals. The protocol was immunoSEQ multiplex PCR, while the TCRdb copy is restricted to in-frame clones and leaves out a portion. This table holds roughly 520,000 clones, about 96% found once. Material for sequencing was naive CD4+ T cells sorted from blood. Receptors were obtained from a woman aged 25 to 39 in good health. Each CDR3 is given with its conserved first and last residue. D genes are given only for firm matches. Not every row has a clone size; where given, it reads once, few, many or a size class.

V gene	D gene	J gene	clone size	CDR3 protein	CDR3 DNA
TRBV6-5	NA	TRBJ2-7	NA	CASKPGVASYEQYF	TGTGCCAGCAAACCCGGGGTAGCATCCTACGAGCAGTACTTC
TRBV5-6	TRBD2	TRBJ2-6	NA	CASSLEFLAGVGANVLTF	TGTGCCAGCAGCTTGGAGTTTCTAGCGGGAGTTGGGGCCAACGTCCTGACTTTC
TRBV7-9	NA	TRBJ2-1	NA	CASSLGDTRDEQFF	TGTGCCAGCAGCTTAGGCGACACGAGGGATGAGCAGTTCTTC
TRBV30	NA	TRBJ1-5	NA	CAWSLGGNQPQHF	TGTGCCTGGAGTTTAGGGGGCAATCAGCCCCAGCATTTT
TRBV5-4	NA	TRBJ2-5	NA	CASSLPSFSETQYF	TGTGCCAGCAGCTTGCCTAGTTTTTCCGAGACCCAGTACTTC
TRBV2	NA	TRBJ2-2	few	CASSGQGVSTGELFF	TGTGCCAGCAGTGGGCAGGGTGTGAGTACCGGGGAGCTGTTTTTT
TRBV7-9	NA	TRBJ2-1	NA	CASSPQNEQFF	TGTGCCAGCAGCCCGCAAAATGAGCAGTTCTTC
TRBV2	TRBD1	TRBJ2-7	NA	CASSGTGVDEQYF	TGTGCCAGCAGTGGAACAGGGGTGGACGAGCAGTACTTC
TRBV11-2	TRBD2	TRBJ2-7	NA	CASSLESSGSGPSEQYF	TGTGCCAGCAGCTTAGAGTCTAGCGGGAGCGGCCCCTCCGAGCAGTACTTC
TRBV4-1	NA	TRBJ1-4	NA	CASSPLFGLGANEKLFF	TGCGCCAGCAGCCCCCTATTCGGTTTGGGCGCGAATGAAAAACTGTTTTTT
TRBV21-1	NA	TRBJ2-7	NA	CASSKQNRGGSYEQYF	TGTGCCAGCAGCAAGCAAAACAGGGGAGGCTCCTACGAGCAGTACTTC
TRBV29-1	NA	TRBJ1-3	NA	CSAAIPSGNTIYF	TGCAGCGCGGCGATCCCCTCTGGAAACACCATATATTTT
TRBV28	NA	TRBJ2-3	NA	CASSSRTTTDTQYF	TGTGCCAGCAGTTCTAGGACCACCACAGATACGCAGTATTTT
TRBV19	NA	TRBJ2-7	NA	CASRGSGAGREQYF	TGTGCCAGTAGGGGAAGTGGAGCGGGTCGAGAGCAGTACTTC
TRBV27	NA	TRBJ2-4	NA	CASTRTGRGTGIQYF	TGTGCCAGCACCAGGACAGGGAGGGGTACTGGCATTCAGTACTTC
TRBV4-1	NA	TRBJ1-5	NA	CASSQEGEVKATRNQPQHF	TGCGCCAGCAGCCAAGAGGGGGAGGTGAAAGCTACGCGCAATCAGCCCCAGCATTTT
TRBV18	TRBD2	TRBJ2-7	NA	CASSPRLADIPYEQYF	TGTGCCAGCTCACCCCGACTAGCGGATATTCCCTACGAGCAGTACTTC
TRBV29-1	NA	TRBJ2-2	NA	CSVAGTWNTGELFF	TGCAGCGTAGCCGGGACTTGGAACACCGGGGAGCTGTTTTTT
TRBV7-8	NA	TRBJ2-7	NA	CASSLARGLTYEQYF	TGTGCCAGCAGCTTAGCGCGTGGGTTAACCTACGAGCAGTACTTC
TRBV27	NA	TRBJ2-7	NA	CASSSESSYEQYF	TGTGCCAGCAGTTCCGAGAGCTCCTACGAGCAGTACTTC